This record concerns one T cell receptor beta chain sequence. This entry belongs to a study of cytomegalovirus exposure and HLA in healthy donors. Data came from immunoSEQ multiplex PCR; TCRdb stores just in-frame clones and leaves some out. The data contain more than 110,000 clones, 84% of them seen just once; the ten biggest clones take up about 1.5%. The CDR3 runs 15 residues. After removal of 1 base from V and 5 bases from J, the junction contained 6 bases not matched to a gene. Germline CDR1 and CDR2: SGHAT and FQNNGV. What was sequenced was PBMCs. V usage is TRBV11-2 and J usage is TRBJ2-3; TRBD2 aligns across 7 bases. The sequence derives from a woman aged 25 to 39 in good health and CMV-seronegative. The CDR3 nucleotides read TGTGCCAGCAGCTTAGGACTAGCCCACAGAGATACGCAGTATTTT. It is translated as CASSLGLAHRDTQYF.